Shown below are 32 T cell receptor beta chains from a single sample sequenced in a study of cytomegalovirus exposure and HLA in healthy donors. PCR was performed using 60 Vbeta and 13 Jbeta primers. Some clones are missing from TCRdb's copy, which holds only in-frame ones; the method was immunoSEQ multiplex PCR. The sample carries over 90,000 clones, approximately 74% recorded once. Sequencing was done on a sample of PBMCs. The source of these receptors is a woman in her 70s in good health and CMV-seropositive.

This clone showed up just a few times. This rearrangement joins TRBV2 to TRBJ1-3; tentatively, D is TRBD1 (6 bases). V was clipped by 7 bases and J by 0 bases, with 16 bases between them. Germline V lookup: CDR1 SNHLY, CDR2 FYNNEI. The length of the CDR3 is 16 residues. CDR3 nucleotide sequence: TGTGCCAGCACCAAAGCCGGGACAACCTCTGGAAACACCATATATTTT. Translating gives CASTKAGTTSGNTIYF.

This chain uses TRBV18 with TRBJ2-4, with 11 bases fitting TRBD1. The V segment lost 5 bases and the J segment 2 bases; nucleotides outside the gene matches: 8. The CDR3 extends over 17 amino acids. In germline, CDR1 is KGHSH, CDR2 LQKENI. In DNA, the CDR3 is TGTGCCAGCTCATGGACAGGGGGCGATGTTACCAAAAACATTCAGTACTTC. It specifies CASSWTGGDVTKNIQYF.

This rearrangement joins TRBV28 to TRBJ1-5; unclear D gene. The CDR3 extends over 15 amino acids. Trimming pared 2 bases from V and 2 bases from J, leaving 10 bases between. Germline CDR1 reads MDHEN; CDR2 reads SYDVKM. In DNA form, the CDR3 reads TGTGCCAGCAGTTTACCGCAGGCCGGCAATCAGCCCCAGCATTTT. It codes for CASSLPQAGNQPQHF. The full variable domain, in which reference TRBV28 and TRBJ1-5 provide the parts outside the CDR3, is DVKVTQSSRYLVKRTGEKVFLECVQDMDHENMFWYRQDPGLGLRLIYFSYDVKMKEKGDIPEGYSVSREKKERFSLILESASTNQTSMYLCASSLPQAGNQPQHFGDGTRLSIL.

The rearrangement joins TRBV5-4 to TRBJ1-1, with 8 bases identical to TRBD1. Losses at the gene ends were 4 bases for V and 8 bases for J; bases not matched to a gene: 10. Germline CDR1 and CDR2: SGHNT and YYREEE (reference sequence). The CDR3 is made up of 14 amino acids. In DNA, the CDR3 is TGTGCCAGCAGCCCGATAGGACAGGGAGAGGAAGCTTTCTTT. It encodes CASSPIGQGEEAFF.

The rearrangement uses TRBV4-3 and TRBJ2-1; D gene ambiguous. The CDR3 loop spans 14 amino acids. V lost 0 bases and J 6 bases, leaving 9 bases between the germline ends. Germline-derived CDR1 and CDR2 are LGHNA and YSLEER. The DNA of the CDR3 is TGCGCCAGCAGCCAAGATGGGCAGGTCAATGAGCAGTTCTTC. It is translated as CASSQDGQVNEQFF.

The J gene is TRBJ2-2, the V gene TRBV9, with TRBD2 matching 7 bases. CDR1 and CDR2 from the germline V gene are SGDLS and YYNGEE. J lost 5 bases, V lost 0 bases, and 7 bases had no gene match. This CDR3 has 16 residues. As DNA, the CDR3 is TGTGCCAGCAGCGTAGCGGGGACTACTTTGACCGGGGAGCTGTTTTTT. Its translation: CASSVAGTTLTGELFF.

This rearrangement joins TRBV25-1 to TRBJ1-6, with TRBD1 matching 7 bases. The V gene end was trimmed by 4 bases and the J gene end by 4 bases; junction bases not matched to a gene: 7. Germline V gives CDR1 MGHDK, CDR2 SYGVNS. This CDR3 has 16 residues. The CDR3 spells CASSGVRGQYNSPLHF. The DNA of the CDR3 is TGTGCCAGCAGTGGGGTGAGGGGACAGTATAATTCACCCCTCCACTTT.

In its sample, this clone was seen a few times. The chain combines TRBV2 with TRBJ2-7; no reliable D call. CDR3 length: 12 amino acids. V was shortened by 8 bases and J by 0 bases, with 8 bases between the two germline ends. CDR1 is SNHLY and CDR2 is FYNNEI in the germline V gene. The CDR3 DNA is TGTGCCAGCCAGGTCCTCTCCTACGAGCAGTACTTC. It yields the protein CASQVLSYEQYF.

The chain couples TRBV28 to TRBJ2-1, with 12 bases aligning to TRBD1. This CDR3 region has 19 residues. Germline V lookup: CDR1 MDHEN, CDR2 SYDVKM. The V segment lost 5 bases and the J segment 2 bases; nucleotides outside the gene matches: 13. For the CDR3, the DNA is TGTGCCAGCAGTCTGGGACAGGGGGCTACTAGCGGACCCTACAATGAGCAGTTCTTC. Translated, it gives CASSLGQGATSGPYNEQFF.

The gene calls are TRBV5-8 and TRBJ2-7; D gene uncertain. The V gene's germline CDR1 is SGHTS and CDR2 YDEGEE. Deletions cut 0 bases from V and 3 bases from J, with 4 bases between. This CDR3 has 12 amino acids. As DNA, the CDR3 is TGTGCCAGCAGCTTGGACTTCTACGAGCAGTACTTC. Amino acids: CASSLDFYEQYF.

CDR3 in DNA: TGTGCCAGCTCTACTGGGAGGGGGGGAGGCACTGAAGCTTTCTTT. It translates to CASSTGRGGGTEAFF. The rearrangement uses TRBV6-5 and TRBJ1-1, with D tentatively TRBD1 (6 bases). Germline CDR1 and CDR2: MNHEY and SVGAGI. This CDR3 region has 15 residues. Trimming took 8 bases from V and 4 from J, leaving 20 bases between them.

This clone was seen a few times. The chain couples TRBV5-1 to TRBJ1-2; 7 bases line up with TRBD1. Trimming took 5 bases from V and 3 from J; bases not matched to a gene: 4. Germline V gene sequence: CDR1 SGHRS, CDR2 YFSETQ. This CDR3 comprises 13 residues. As DNA, the CDR3 is TGCGCCAGCAGGGTAGGGGGCGACTATGGCTACACCTTC. Translated, it gives CASRVGGDYGYTF.

The chain links TRBV28 to TRBJ1-1, with a tentative D call TRBD1 (6 bases). Germline values: CDR1 MDHEN, CDR2 SYDVKM. V lost 5 bases, J lost 4 bases, and 17 bases lay in between. The CDR3 contains 15 residues. DNA of the CDR3: TGTGCCAGCAGTCCGCCCGGGACAAGATTCACTGAAGCTTTCTTT. It specifies CASSPPGTRFTEAFF. Based on the CDR3 plus reference TRBV28 and TRBJ1-1, the full variable domain is DVKVTQSSRYLVKRTGEKVFLECVQDMDHENMFWYRQDPGLGLRLIYFSYDVKMKEKGDIPEGYSVSREKKERFSLILESASTNQTSMYLCASSPPGTRFTEAFFGQGTRLTVV.

Regarding this clone: The junction departs from the called germline gene at one end, perhaps through a read error. The J gene is TRBJ2-5, the V gene TRBV6-6; 7 nucleotides align to TRBD1. The CDR3 has 14 amino acids. Germline values: CDR1 MNHNY, CDR2 SVGAGI (reference sequence). The DNA for the CDR3 is TGTGCCAGCAGTTACTCACTCGCAACCGGGACAGCGGACTTC. Translating gives CASSYSLATGTADF.

V is TRBV10-3 and J is TRBJ1-1, with a weak D call TRBD1 (6 bases). The CDR3 is made up of 13 amino acids. V lost 6 bases, J lost 4 bases, and 12 bases lay in between. CDR1 is ENHRY and CDR2 is SYGVKD in the germline V gene. The CDR3 bases are TGTGCCATCAGCAACAGGGAATCCACTGAAGCTTTCTTT. Protein sequence: CAISNRESTEAFF.

The chain links TRBV5-1 to TRBJ2-1; D is possibly TRBD2 (6 bases). The CDR3 runs to 16 residues. Trimming removed 0 bases at V and 3 bases at J, with 13 bases between. CDR1 is SGHRS, CDR2 YFSETQ, per germline. The CDR3 bases are TGCGCCAGCAGCTTGGCCGGCGGGACTGGCTACAATGAGCAGTTCTTC. Protein: CASSLAGGTGYNEQFF.

On this clone: Compared with germline, one end of the junction differs, possibly owing to a read error. CDR3 in amino acids: CASSPLIAGDSSSYNEQFF. The CDR3 nucleotides are TGTGCTAGCAGCCCTCTAATCGCGGGGGATTCTAGCTCCTACAATGAGCAGTTCTTC. The chain couples TRBV7-7 to TRBJ2-1, with TRBD2 identical over 7 bases. Germline CDR1 reads SSHAT; CDR2 reads FNYEAQ (reference sequence). The length of the CDR3 is 19 residues. The full variable domain, its missing parts supplied by reference TRBV7-7 and TRBJ2-1, is GAGVSQSPRYKVTKRGQDVTLRCDPISSHATLYWYQQALGQGPEFLTYFNYEAQPDKSGLPSDRFSAERPEGSISTLTIQRTEQRDSAMYRCASSPLIAGDSSSYNEQFFGPGTRLTVL.

J is TRBJ1-6 and V is TRBV6-4, with 9 bases lining up with TRBD1. This CDR3 comprises 15 residues. The J segment lost 7 bases and the V segment lost 6 bases, leaving 7 bases of the junction unmatched. Germline V gene lookup returns CDR1 MRHNA and CDR2 SNTAGT. CDR3 in DNA: TGTGCCAGCAGCCTAGACAGGGGGGGGAATTCACCCCTCCACTTT. Amino acids: CASSLDRGGNSPLHF.

This clone occurred once. CDR3 DNA: TGTGCCAGCAGCCAAAGAGGCTTGAACGCCCCCCAGGAGCAGTACTTC. It encodes CASSQRGLNAPQEQYF. V gene TRBV4-2 combines with J gene TRBJ2-7; D is undetermined. Trimming removed 2 bases from V and 7 bases from J, with 21 bases in between. The CDR3 has 16 residues. Germline assignment: CDR1 LGHNA and CDR2 YNFKEQ.

The chain uses TRBV19 and TRBJ2-7, with 7 bases that match TRBD2. The CDR3 consists of 15 residues. V shed 3 bases, J shed 3 bases, and the junction held 8 bases outside the gene matches. Germline CDR1 is LNHDA and CDR2 is SQIVND (reference sequence). This CDR3 reads CASSMGGFGGYEQYF. In DNA, the CDR3 is TGTGCCAGTAGTATGGGAGGGTTCGGTGGCTACGAGCAGTACTTC.

J is TRBJ1-1 and V is TRBV28; 7 bases align to TRBD1. CDR3 length: 13 residues. The J segment lost 4 bases and the V segment lost 5 bases, leaving 4 bases of the junction unmatched. Looked up from germline, CDR1 is MDHEN and CDR2 is SYDVKM. The CDR3 protein is CASSITGVTEAFF. In DNA form, the CDR3 reads TGTGCCAGCAGTATAACAGGGGTCACTGAAGCTTTCTTT.

The chain links TRBV5-1 to TRBJ2-2; D ambiguous. The CDR3 runs 15 residues. Per germline, CDR1 SGHRS and CDR2 YFSETQ. Trimming left V 3 bases short and J 3 bases short, with 12 bases between. The CDR3 DNA reads TGCGCCAGCAGCTCTCATCGTACGGACACCGGGGAGCTGTTTTTT. It encodes CASSSHRTDTGELFF.

The rearrangement joins TRBV5-6 to TRBJ1-6; TRBD1 matches at 8 bases. The CDR3 has 16 amino acids. V shed 2 bases, J shed 6 bases, and the junction held 7 bases outside the gene matches. Germline V CDR1 and CDR2: SGHDT, YYEEEE. The CDR3, as DNA: TGTGCCAGCAGCTTACCGACAGGGGTAGGTAATTCACCCCTCCACTTT. It specifies CASSLPTGVGNSPLHF. The full variable domain, with the rest looked up from reference TRBV5-6 and TRBJ1-6, is DAGVTQSPTHLIKTRGQQVTLRCSPKSGHDTVSWYQQALGQGPQFIFQYYEEEERQRGNFPDRFSGHQFPNYSSELNVNALLLGDSALYLCASSLPTGVGNSPLHFGNGTRLTVT.

This sequence joins TRBV28 and TRBJ1-1, with 8 bases lining up with TRBD1. The trim removed 0 bases at V and 1 base at J, leaving 1 base unmatched. The CDR3 covers 15 residues. Germline V gene lookup returns CDR1 MDHEN and CDR2 SYDVKM. CDR3 residues: CASSLWDRENTEAFF. CDR3 bases: TGTGCCAGCAGTTTATGGGACAGGGAGAACACTGAAGCTTTCTTT.

The V call is TRBV5-1, the J call TRBJ2-3; 10 nucleotides match TRBD2. Unmatched junction bases numbered 6, after V lost 6 bases and J lost 5 bases. Germline V gene lookup returns CDR1 SGHRS and CDR2 YFSETQ. This CDR3 is 14 amino acids long. In DNA, the CDR3 is TGCGCCAGCACCATGGGACTAGCGATAGATACGCAGTATTTT. This encodes CASTMGLAIDTQYF. Complete variable domain (other parts from reference TRBV5-1 and TRBJ2-3): KAGVTQTPRYLIKTRGQQVTLSCSPISGHRSVSWYQQTPGQGLQFLFEYFSETQRNKGNFPGRFSGRQFSNSRSEMNVSTLELGDSALYLCASTMGLAIDTQYFGPGTRLTVL.

This clone has a handful of counts. The V and J genes are TRBV6-1 and TRBJ2-3; D possibly corresponds to TRBD2 (5 bases). With 4 bases removed from V and 4 bases from J, the gap between germline ends came to 9 bases. The germline V gene encodes CDR1 MNHNS and CDR2 SASEGT. CDR3 size: 13 residues. Written as DNA, the CDR3 is TGTGCCAGCAGTGTCCGGGGAGCAGATACGCAGTATTTT. This translates into CASSVRGADTQYF.

This clone was seen only once. This chain links TRBV5-1 with TRBJ1-2; D gene unclear. The V gene lost 0 bases and the J gene lost 0 bases, with 12 bases spanning the gap. Germline V gene lookup returns CDR1 SGHRS and CDR2 YFSETQ. The CDR3 loop spans 16 amino acids. CDR3 nucleotides: TGCGCCAGCAGCTTGGGTGTCGGAGCGCCTAACTATGGCTACACCTTC. Protein product: CASSLGVGAPNYGYTF.

The chain employs TRBV9 and TRBJ2-7; D not certain. The CDR3 runs to 13 residues. V lost 2 bases to trimming and J lost 5 bases, with 11 bases between them. Germline lookup yields CDR1 SGDLS and CDR2 YYNGEE. The CDR3 DNA follows: TGTGCCAGCAGCGTCTCTTTGGGCGACGAGCAGTACTTC. This gives the protein CASSVSLGDEQYF.

This chain connects TRBV7-8 to TRBJ2-2; D might be TRBD2 (6 bases). Germline CDR1 and CDR2: SGHVS and FQNEAQ. The length of the CDR3 is 16 residues. V dropped 2 bases and J dropped 0 bases, with 10 bases sitting between them. CDR3 residues: CASSLREVANTGELFF. The CDR3 DNA follows: TGTGCCAGCAGCTTAAGGGAGGTCGCGAACACCGGGGAGCTGTTTTTT. The full variable domain, in which reference TRBV7-8 and TRBJ2-2 provide the parts outside the CDR3, is GAGVSQSPRYKVAKRGQDVALRCDPISGHVSLFWYQQALGQGPEFLTYFQNEAQLDKSGLPSDRFFAERPEGSVSTLKIQRTQQEDSAVYLCASSLREVANTGELFFGEGSRLTVL.

This clone was seen a few times. V usage is TRBV4-3 and J usage is TRBJ2-7; D possibly corresponds to TRBD1 (6 bases). The CDR3 spans 14 residues. V was pared by 0 bases and J by 2 bases, with 8 bases between. CDR1 is LGHNA and CDR2 is YSLEER in the germline V gene. The CDR3 protein is CASSQDQGPYEQYF. CDR3 sequence (DNA): TGCGCCAGCAGCCAAGATCAGGGGCCCTACGAGCAGTACTTC.

The chain joins TRBV5-1 to TRBJ2-5; no reliable D call. The V end lost 2 bases, the J end lost 2 bases, and 10 bases lay between the germline ends. CDR1 is SGHRS and CDR2 is YFSETQ in the germline V gene. The CDR3 loop spans 14 amino acids. The CDR3 nucleotides are TGCGCCAGCAGCTTTTTTCAGGAACAAGAGACCCAGTACTTC. The encoded protein is CASSFFQEQETQYF. Together with reference TRBV5-1 and TRBJ2-5, the CDR3 gives the full variable domain: KAGVTQTPRYLIKTRGQQVTLSCSPISGHRSVSWYQQTPGQGLQFLFEYFSETQRNKGNFPGRFSGRQFSNSRSEMNVSTLELGDSALYLCASSFFQEQETQYFGPGTRLLVL.

The rearrangement links TRBV19 to TRBJ2-2; 7 bases align to TRBD1. This CDR3 has 16 amino acids. J gave up 1 base and V 4 bases, and 6 bases lay outside the gene matches. The germline V gene has CDR1 LNHDA and CDR2 SQIVND (reference sequence). CDR3 amino acids: CASSSRSGGNTGELFF. CDR3 nucleotide sequence: TGTGCCAGTAGTAGTAGATCAGGGGGGAACACCGGGGAGCTGTTTTTT.